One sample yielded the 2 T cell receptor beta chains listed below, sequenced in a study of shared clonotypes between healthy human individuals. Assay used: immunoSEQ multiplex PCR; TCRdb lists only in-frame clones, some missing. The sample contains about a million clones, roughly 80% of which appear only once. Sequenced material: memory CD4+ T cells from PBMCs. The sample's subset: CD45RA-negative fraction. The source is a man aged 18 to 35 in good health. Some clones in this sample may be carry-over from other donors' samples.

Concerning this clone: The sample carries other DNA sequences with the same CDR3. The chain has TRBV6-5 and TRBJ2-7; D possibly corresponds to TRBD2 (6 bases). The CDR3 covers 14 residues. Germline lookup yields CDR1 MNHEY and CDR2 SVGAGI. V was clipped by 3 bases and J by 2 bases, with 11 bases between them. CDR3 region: CASSYSEGTYEQYF. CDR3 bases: TGTGCCAGCAGTTATTCGGAGGGGACCTACGAGCAGTACTTC.

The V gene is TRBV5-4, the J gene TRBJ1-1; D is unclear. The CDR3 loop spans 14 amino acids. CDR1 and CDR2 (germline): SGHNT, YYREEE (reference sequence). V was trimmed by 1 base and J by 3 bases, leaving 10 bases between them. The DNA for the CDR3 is TGTGCCAGCAGCTTGTTCGTCTCGGACACTGAAGCTTTCTTT. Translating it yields CASSLFVSDTEAFF.